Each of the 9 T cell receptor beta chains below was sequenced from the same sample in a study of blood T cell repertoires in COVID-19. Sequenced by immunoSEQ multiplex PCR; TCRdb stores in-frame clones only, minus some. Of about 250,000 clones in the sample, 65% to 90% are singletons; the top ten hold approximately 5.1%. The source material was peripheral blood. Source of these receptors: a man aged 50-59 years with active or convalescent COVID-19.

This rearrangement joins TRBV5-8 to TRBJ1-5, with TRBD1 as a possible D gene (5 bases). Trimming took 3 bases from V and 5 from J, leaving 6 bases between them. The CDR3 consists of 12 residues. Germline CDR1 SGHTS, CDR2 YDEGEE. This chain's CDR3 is CASSSRDQPQHF. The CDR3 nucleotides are TGTGCCAGCAGCTCCAGGGATCAGCCCCAGCATTTT.

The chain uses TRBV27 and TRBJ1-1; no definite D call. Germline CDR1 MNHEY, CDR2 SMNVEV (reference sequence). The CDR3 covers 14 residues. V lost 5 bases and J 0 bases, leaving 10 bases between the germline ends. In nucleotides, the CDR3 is TGTGCCAGCAGTAGACGAACAGTGAACACTGAAGCTTTCTTT. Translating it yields CASSRRTVNTEAFF.

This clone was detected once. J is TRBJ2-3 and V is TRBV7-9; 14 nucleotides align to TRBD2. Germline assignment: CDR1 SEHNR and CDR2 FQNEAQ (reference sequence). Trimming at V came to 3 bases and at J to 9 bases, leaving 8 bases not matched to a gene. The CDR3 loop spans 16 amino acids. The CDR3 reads CASSLGTSGGRGTQYF. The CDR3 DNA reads TGTGCCAGCAGCTTGGGGACTAGCGGGGGCCGGGGGACGCAGTATTTT.

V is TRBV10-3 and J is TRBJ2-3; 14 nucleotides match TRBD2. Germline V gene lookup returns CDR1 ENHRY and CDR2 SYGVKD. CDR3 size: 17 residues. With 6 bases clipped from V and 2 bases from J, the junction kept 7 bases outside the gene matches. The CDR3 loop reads CAISAGLAGEATDTQYF. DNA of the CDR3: TGTGCCATCAGCGCGGGACTAGCGGGAGAAGCCACAGATACGCAGTATTTT.

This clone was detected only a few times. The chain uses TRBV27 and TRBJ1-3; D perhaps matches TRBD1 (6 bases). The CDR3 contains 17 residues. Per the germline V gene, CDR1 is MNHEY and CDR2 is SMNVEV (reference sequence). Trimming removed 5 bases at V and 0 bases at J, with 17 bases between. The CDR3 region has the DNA TGTGCCAGCAGTCCCCTGGGGGGGCCTTACTCTGGAAACACCATATATTTT. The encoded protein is CASSPLGGPYSGNTIYF.

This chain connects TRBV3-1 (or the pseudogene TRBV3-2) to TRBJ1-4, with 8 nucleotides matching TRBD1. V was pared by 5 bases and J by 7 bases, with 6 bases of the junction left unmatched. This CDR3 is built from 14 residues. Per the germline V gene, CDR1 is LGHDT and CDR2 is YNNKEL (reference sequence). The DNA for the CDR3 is TGTGCCAGCAGCTCCGGACAGGGAGGTGAAAAACTGTTTTTT. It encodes CASSSGQGGEKLFF.

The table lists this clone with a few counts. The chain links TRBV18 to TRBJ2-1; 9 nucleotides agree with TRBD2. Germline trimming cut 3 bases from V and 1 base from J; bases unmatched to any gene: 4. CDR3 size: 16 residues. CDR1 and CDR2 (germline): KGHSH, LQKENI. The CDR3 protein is CASSPYLAGSYNEQFF. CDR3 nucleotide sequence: TGTGCCAGCTCACCGTATCTAGCGGGGTCCTACAATGAGCAGTTCTTC. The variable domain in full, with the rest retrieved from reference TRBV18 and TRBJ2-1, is NAGVMQNPRHLVRRRGQEARLRCSPMKGHSHVYWYRQLPEEGLKFMVYLQKENIIDESGMPKERFSAEFPKEGPSILRIQQVVRGDSAAYFCASSPYLAGSYNEQFFGPGTRLTVL.

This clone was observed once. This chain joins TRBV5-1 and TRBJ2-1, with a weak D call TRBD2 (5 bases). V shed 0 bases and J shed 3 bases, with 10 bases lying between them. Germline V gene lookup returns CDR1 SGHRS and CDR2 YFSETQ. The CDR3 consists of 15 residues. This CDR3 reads CASSLGGVRYNEQFF. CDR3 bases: TGCGCCAGCAGCTTGGGGGGAGTACGCTACAATGAGCAGTTCTTC.

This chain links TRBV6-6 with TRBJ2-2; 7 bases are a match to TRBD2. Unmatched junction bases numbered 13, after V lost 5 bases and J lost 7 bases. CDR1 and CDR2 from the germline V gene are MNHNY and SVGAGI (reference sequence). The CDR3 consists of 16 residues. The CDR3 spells CASSRNAIGGIGELFF. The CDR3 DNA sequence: TGTGCCAGCAGTCGAAACGCCATCGGGGGGATCGGGGAGCTGTTTTTT.